A single sample gave rise to the 8 T cell receptor beta chains below, sequenced in a study of T cells in Graves' hyperthyroidism and ophthalmopathy. Amplification yielded TCR beta CDR3 regions, with RNA transcripts as the source. The HTBI set primed first-round TCR CDR3 RT-PCR. TCRdb independently ran MiXCR on the multiplex PCR reads; one entry per CDR3 protein. The profile shows about 610,000 distinct CDR3 sequences, around 42% of them singletons. Sequencing was carried out using peripheral blood or thyroid tissue (not recorded which). The receptors here all came from a woman aged 18-29 years with Graves' hyperthyroidism.

This clonotype was observed a handful of times. The chain combines TRBV19 with TRBJ2-7; TRBD1 or TRBD2 may be the D gene (5 bases each). This CDR3 has 14 amino acids. Trimming took 7 bases from V and 0 from J, leaving 13 bases between them. The germline V gene has CDR1 LNHDA and CDR2 SQIVND (reference sequence). The CDR3 sequence: CASTRDASSYEQYF. CDR3 nucleotide sequence: TGTGCCAGTACCCGGGACGCAAGCTCCTACGAGCAGTACTTC.

This clonotype was observed many times. The V call is TRBV12-3 or TRBV12-4, the J call TRBJ1-2; D ambiguous. The V gene lost 5 bases and the J gene lost 4 bases, with 14 bases spanning the gap. The CDR3 extends over 14 amino acids. CDR3 region: CASSLKGLLYGYTF. The CDR3 DNA is TGTGCCAGCAGTCTCAAAGGACTGCTCTATGGCTACACCTTC.

CDR3 loop: CSQEGNTEAFF. As DNA, the CDR3 is TGCAGCCAAGAAGGGAACACTGAAGCTTTCTTT. This chain uses TRBV29-1 with TRBJ1-1; D is ambiguous. From germline, CDR1 is SQVTM and CDR2 ANQGSEA. With 8 bases removed from V and 1 base from J, the gap between germline ends came to 8 bases. The length of the CDR3 is 11 residues. Drawing the rest from reference TRBV29-1 and TRBJ1-1, the complete variable domain is SAVISQKPSRDICQRGTSLTIQCQVDSQVTMMFWYRQQPGQSLTLIATANQGSEATYESGFVIDKFPISRPNLTFSTLTVSNMSPEDSSIYLCSQEGNTEAFFGQGTRLTVV.

This clonotype was seen ten or more times. This chain joins TRBV24-1 and TRBJ2-7; TRBD1 matches 8 bases. The CDR3 extends over 15 amino acids. The germline V gene encodes CDR1 KGHDR and CDR2 SFDVKD. V shed 5 bases and J 2 bases; nucleotides not matched to a gene: 7. The CDR3 loop is CATSGGTGRTYEQYF. The DNA for the CDR3 is TGTGCCACCAGTGGCGGGACAGGCCGAACCTACGAGCAGTACTTC.

The CDR3 loop reads CASGLRNSYNEQYF. For the CDR3, the DNA is TGTGCTAGTGGTTTGAGGAACTCCTACAATGAGCAGTACTTC. The chain has TRBV12-5 and TRBJ2-7; D is unclear. Germline V gene sequence: CDR1 LGHNT, CDR2 FRNRAP. This CDR3 has 14 amino acids. The germline V and J ends were trimmed by 2 bases and 7 bases, with 15 bases remaining between them. The full variable domain, completed using reference TRBV12-5 and TRBJ2-7, is DARVTQTPRHKVTEMGQEVTMRCQPILGHNTVFWYRQTMMQGLELLAYFRNRAPLDDSGMPKDRFSAEMPDATLATLKIQPSEPRDSAVYFCASGLRNSYNEQYFGPGTRLTVT.

This clonotype has at least ten counts. The chain recombines TRBV6-5 with TRBJ1-6; 9 nucleotides agree with TRBD1. Germline CDR1 is MNHEY and CDR2 is SVGAGI. CDR3 size: 15 residues. V lost 6 bases to trimming and J lost 7 bases; unmatched junction nucleotides: 7. The CDR3 DNA reads as TGTGCCAGCAGGAGCCGGGACAGGGTCAATTCACCCCTCCACTTT. Protein product: CASRSRDRVNSPLHF.

This clonotype was counted between two and nine times. The junction departs from the called germline gene at one end, perhaps through a read error. The chain employs TRBV15 and TRBJ2-7; a weak D match, TRBD2 (5 bases). The CDR3 runs 13 residues. Germline V gene data show CDR1 as LNHNV and CDR2 as YYDKDF (reference sequence). CDR3 in amino acids: CATSRDPTGELYF. The CDR3 DNA sequence: TGTGCCACCAGCAGAGATCCGACCGGGGAGCTGTACTTC. Looking up the rest from reference TRBV15 and TRBJ2-7 gives the full variable domain: DAMVIQNPRYQVTQFGKPVTLSCSQTLNHNVMYWYQQKSSQAPKLLFHYYDKDFNNEADTPDNFQSRRPNTSFCFLDIRSPGLGDTAMYLCATSRDPTGELYFGPGTRLTVT.

This clonotype has a count of ten or more. The chain links TRBV7-2 to TRBJ1-5, with 10 bases aligning to TRBD1. Germline-derived CDR1 and CDR2 are SGHTA and FQGNSA. This CDR3 contains 15 residues. After removal of 5 bases from V and 5 bases from J, the junction contained 6 bases not matched to a gene. The CDR3 region is CASSPGTGEHQPQHF. In DNA, the CDR3 is TGTGCCAGCAGCCCCGGGACAGGGGAGCATCAGCCCCAGCATTTT. Full variable domain (remainder filled in from reference TRBV7-2 and TRBJ1-5): GAGVSQSPSNKVTEKGKDVELRCDPISGHTALYWYRQSLGQGLEFLIYFQGNSAPDKSGLPSDRFSAERTGGSVSTLTIQRTQQEDSAVYLCASSPGTGEHQPQHFGDGTRLSIL.